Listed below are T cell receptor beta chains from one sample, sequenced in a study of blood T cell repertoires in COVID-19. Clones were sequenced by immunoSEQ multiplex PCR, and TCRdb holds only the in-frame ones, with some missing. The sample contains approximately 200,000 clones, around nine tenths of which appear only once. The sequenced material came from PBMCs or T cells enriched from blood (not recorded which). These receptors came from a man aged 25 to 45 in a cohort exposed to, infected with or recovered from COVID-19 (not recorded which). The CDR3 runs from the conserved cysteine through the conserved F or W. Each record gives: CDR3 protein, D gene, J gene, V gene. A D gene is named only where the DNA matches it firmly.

CDR3 protein: CASSYNGGYSSYNEQFF
D gene: TRBD2
J gene: TRBJ2-1
V gene: TRBV7-9

CDR3 protein: CASSLGQGGTTEAFF
D gene: TRBD1
J gene: TRBJ1-1
V gene: TRBV27

CDR3 protein: CASSPRGYDEQYF
D gene: .
J gene: TRBJ2-7
V gene: TRBV27

CDR3 protein: CASSTTHLYEQYF
D gene: .
J gene: TRBJ2-7
V gene: TRBV13

CDR3 protein: CASMLGLANEKLFF
D gene: .
J gene: TRBJ1-4
V gene: TRBV28

CDR3 protein: CASGRNTEAFF
D gene: .
J gene: TRBJ1-1
V gene: TRBV28

CDR3 protein: CASTTNTYTNNEQFF
D gene: .
J gene: TRBJ2-1
V gene: TRBV28

CDR3 protein: CASSRGRSSGYNEQFF
D gene: TRBD2
J gene: TRBJ2-1
V gene: TRBV5-5

CDR3 protein: CATSRDGFGQPQHF
D gene: .
J gene: TRBJ1-5
V gene: TRBV15

CDR3 protein: CASSLSSSAQYYNEQFF
D gene: .
J gene: TRBJ2-1
V gene: TRBV7-9

CDR3 protein: CASSSRTGRSPGELFF
D gene: TRBD1
J gene: TRBJ2-2
V gene: TRBV18

CDR3 protein: CAVHRGVSNTGELFF
D gene: TRBD1
J gene: TRBJ2-2
V gene: TRBV5-4

CDR3 protein: CASSKGSGSNQPQHF
D gene: .
J gene: TRBJ1-5
V gene: TRBV9

CDR3 protein: CASSLTYNEKLFF
D gene: .
J gene: TRBJ1-4
V gene: TRBV5-5

CDR3 protein: CASSEGSGQGVENTEAFF
D gene: TRBD1
J gene: TRBJ1-1
V gene: TRBV10-1

CDR3 protein: CASSGEGSSYEQYF
D gene: TRBD2
J gene: TRBJ2-7
V gene: TRBV9

CDR3 protein: CASSEGGRLSTDTQYF
D gene: .
J gene: TRBJ2-3
V gene: TRBV10-1

CDR3 protein: CATSDLRDEQYF
D gene: .
J gene: TRBJ2-7
V gene: TRBV24-1

CDR3 protein: CASSLRTGHGDGYTF
D gene: TRBD1
J gene: TRBJ1-2
V gene: TRBV5-1

CDR3 protein: CASSPSGSHNEKLFF
D gene: .
J gene: TRBJ1-4
V gene: TRBV9

CDR3 protein: CASSPRLAGSDEQFF
D gene: TRBD2
J gene: TRBJ2-1
V gene: TRBV28

CDR3 protein: CASSPGQGGKNQPQHF
D gene: TRBD1
J gene: TRBJ1-5
V gene: TRBV5-1

CDR3 protein: CASSLVRALREGREQYF
D gene: TRBD2
J gene: TRBJ2-7
V gene: TRBV7-2

CDR3 protein: CASSVEARATDTQYF
D gene: .
J gene: TRBJ2-3
V gene: TRBV9

CDR3 protein: CASSFVRGSTDTQYF
D gene: .
J gene: TRBJ2-3
V gene: TRBV27

CDR3 protein: CASSPGTGGPYEQYF
D gene: TRBD1
J gene: TRBJ2-7
V gene: TRBV28

CDR3 protein: CASSEKGQGTSGRNEQFF
D gene: TRBD2
J gene: TRBJ2-1
V gene: TRBV2

CDR3 protein: CASQGQSDSGPQHF
D gene: .
J gene: TRBJ1-5
V gene: TRBV19

CDR3 protein: CASSPQGHYLNEKLFF
D gene: .
J gene: TRBJ1-4
V gene: TRBV9

CDR3 protein: CASSLRTGLSYEQYF
D gene: TRBD1
J gene: TRBJ2-7
V gene: TRBV7-9

CDR3 protein: CASSLRLPTPTAELFF
D gene: .
J gene: TRBJ2-2
V gene: TRBV28

CDR3 protein: CASSQGSSGRAERYNEQFF
D gene: TRBD2
J gene: TRBJ2-1
V gene: TRBV4-2

CDR3 protein: CASSRGHYEKLFF
D gene: .
J gene: TRBJ1-4
V gene: TRBV19

CDR3 protein: CASSWGTSGNNEQFF
D gene: TRBD2
J gene: TRBJ2-1
V gene: TRBV27

CDR3 protein: CASSKQRTSGNTIYF
D gene: .
J gene: TRBJ1-3
V gene: TRBV6-5

CDR3 protein: CASSFLDQPQHF
D gene: .
J gene: TRBJ1-5
V gene: TRBV5-4

CDR3 protein: CASSASQGGEQYF
D gene: .
J gene: TRBJ2-7
V gene: TRBV12-3/TRBV12-4

CDR3 protein: CASSLALASYNEQFF
D gene: .
J gene: TRBJ2-1
V gene: TRBV27

CDR3 protein: CASSPSGITSYEQYF
D gene: TRBD2
J gene: TRBJ2-7
V gene: TRBV18

CDR3 protein: CASGSDRENYGYTF
D gene: TRBD1
J gene: TRBJ1-2
V gene: TRBV12-5

CDR3 protein: CASSHSTYEQYF
D gene: .
J gene: TRBJ2-7
V gene: TRBV5-1

CDR3 protein: CASSAGVLGSSYEQYF
D gene: .
J gene: TRBJ2-7
V gene: TRBV7-8

CDR3 protein: CSVGSHSRQYF
D gene: .
J gene: TRBJ2-7
V gene: TRBV29-1

CDR3 protein: CSVEGNDGGRHYNEQFF
D gene: TRBD2
J gene: TRBJ2-1
V gene: TRBV29-1

CDR3 protein: CATSDRTGGMNEQFF
D gene: TRBD1
J gene: TRBJ2-1
V gene: TRBV24-1

CDR3 protein: CASTPRSSGASYEQYF
D gene: TRBD2
J gene: TRBJ2-7
V gene: TRBV2

CDR3 protein: CASSGRVYNEQFF
D gene: TRBD2
J gene: TRBJ2-1
V gene: TRBV5-1

CDR3 protein: CASGPQAYEQYF
D gene: .
J gene: TRBJ2-7
V gene: TRBV7-9

CDR3 protein: CASRGPGVGKLFF
D gene: .
J gene: TRBJ1-4
V gene: TRBV28

CDR3 protein: CASGLIDGSQPQHF
D gene: .
J gene: TRBJ1-5
V gene: TRBV19

CDR3 protein: CASSESILTSGSADIQYF
D gene: TRBD2
J gene: TRBJ2-4
V gene: TRBV2

CDR3 protein: CASSSPTGGRVVEKLFF
D gene: TRBD1
J gene: TRBJ1-4
V gene: TRBV27

CDR3 protein: CASSETGFANTGELFF
D gene: .
J gene: TRBJ2-2
V gene: TRBV13

CDR3 protein: CASSLATNCDAWWGEGTYEQYF
D gene: TRBD2
J gene: TRBJ2-7
V gene: TRBV7-2

CDR3 protein: CASSQDLVKREQYF
D gene: .
J gene: TRBJ2-7
V gene: TRBV3-1/TRBV3-2